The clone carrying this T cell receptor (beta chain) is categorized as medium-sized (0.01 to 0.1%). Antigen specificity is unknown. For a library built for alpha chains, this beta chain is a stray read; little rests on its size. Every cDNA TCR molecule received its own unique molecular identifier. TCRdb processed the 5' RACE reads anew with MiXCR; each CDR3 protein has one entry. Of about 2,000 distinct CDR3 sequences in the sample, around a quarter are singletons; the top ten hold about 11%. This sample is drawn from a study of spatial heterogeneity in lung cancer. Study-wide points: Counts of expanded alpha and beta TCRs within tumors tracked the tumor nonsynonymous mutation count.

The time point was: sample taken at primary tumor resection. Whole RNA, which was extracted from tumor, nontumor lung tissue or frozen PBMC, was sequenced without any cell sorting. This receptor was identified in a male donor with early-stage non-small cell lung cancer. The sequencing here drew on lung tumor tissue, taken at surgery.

The CDR3 here is CSAALNRADTQYF. The CDR3 bases are TGCAGTGCCGCGCTTAACCGAGCAGATACGCAGTATTTT. The V and J genes are TRBV20-1 and TRBJ2-3; D uncertain. Trimming removed 6 bases from V and 4 bases from J, with 14 bases in between. The CDR3 consists of 13 residues. Germline CDR1 is DFQATT and CDR2 is SNEGSKA (reference sequence).